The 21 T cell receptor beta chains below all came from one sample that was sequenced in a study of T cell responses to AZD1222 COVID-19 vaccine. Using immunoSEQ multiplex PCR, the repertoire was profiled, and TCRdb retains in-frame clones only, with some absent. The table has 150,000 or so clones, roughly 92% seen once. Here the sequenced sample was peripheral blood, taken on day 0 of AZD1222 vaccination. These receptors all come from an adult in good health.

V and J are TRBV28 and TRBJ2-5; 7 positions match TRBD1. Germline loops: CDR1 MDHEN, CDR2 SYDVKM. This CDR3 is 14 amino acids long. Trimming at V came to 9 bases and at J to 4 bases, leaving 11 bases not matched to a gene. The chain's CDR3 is CASFPDRVRETQYF. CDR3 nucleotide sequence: TGTGCCAGTTTCCCCGACAGGGTCAGAGAGACCCAGTACTTC.

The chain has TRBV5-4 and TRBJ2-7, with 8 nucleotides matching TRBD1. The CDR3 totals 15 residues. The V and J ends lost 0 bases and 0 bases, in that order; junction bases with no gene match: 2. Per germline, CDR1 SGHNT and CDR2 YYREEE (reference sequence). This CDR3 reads CASSLATGDSYEQYF. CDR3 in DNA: TGTGCCAGCAGCTTGGCGACAGGGGACTCCTACGAGCAGTACTTC.

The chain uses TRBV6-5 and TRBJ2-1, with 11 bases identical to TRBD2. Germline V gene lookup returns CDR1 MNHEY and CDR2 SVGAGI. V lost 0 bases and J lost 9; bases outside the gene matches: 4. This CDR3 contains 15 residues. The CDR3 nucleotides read TGTGCCAGCAGTTACTCGGTACTAGCGGGAGTTGAGCAGTTCTTC. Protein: CASSYSVLAGVEQFF.

CDR3 amino acids: CASSAPLGSASSYEQYF. In nucleotides, the CDR3 is TGTGCCAGCAGTGCCCCCCTGGGGAGTGCGAGCTCCTACGAGCAGTACTTC. The chain links TRBV28 to TRBJ2-7; a possible D gene is TRBD2 (5 bases). V lost 5 bases and J 0 bases, leaving 20 bases between the germline ends. This CDR3 is built from 17 residues. Germline loops: CDR1 MDHEN, CDR2 SYDVKM. Complete variable domain (other parts from reference TRBV28 and TRBJ2-7): DVKVTQSSRYLVKRTGEKVFLECVQDMDHENMFWYRQDPGLGLRLIYFSYDVKMKEKGDIPEGYSVSREKKERFSLILESASTNQTSMYLCASSAPLGSASSYEQYFGPGTRLTVT.

Here the CDR3 DNA reads TGTGCCAGCAGCCTTCAGCGTTCTGGAAACACCATATATTTT. It codes for CASSLQRSGNTIYF. The chain couples TRBV6-5 to TRBJ1-3, with no clear D. Looked up from germline, CDR1 is MNHEY and CDR2 is SVGAGI. The V gene lost 6 bases and the J gene lost 1 base, with 10 bases spanning the gap. CDR3 length equals 14 residues.

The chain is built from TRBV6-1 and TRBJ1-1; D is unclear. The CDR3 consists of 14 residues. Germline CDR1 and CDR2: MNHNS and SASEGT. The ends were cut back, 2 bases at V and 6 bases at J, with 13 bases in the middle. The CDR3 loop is CASSESPQVAEAFF. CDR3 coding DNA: TGTGCCAGCAGTGAATCCCCGCAGGTAGCTGAAGCTTTCTTT.

The DNA of the CDR3 is TGTGCCAGCAGCTTGACACACACAGATACGCAGTATTTT. This codes for CASSLTHTDTQYF. The J gene is TRBJ2-3, the V gene TRBV13; D uncertain. The CDR3 consists of 13 residues. V lost 3 bases, J lost 2 bases, and 6 bases lay in between. CDR1 PRHDT and CDR2 FYEKMQ come from the germline V gene (reference sequence).

DNA of the CDR3: TGCGCCAGCAGCCCCAGGGACAGGGTGTCTGGGGCCAACGTCCTGACTTTC. This encodes CASSPRDRVSGANVLTF. V usage is TRBV4-1 and J usage is TRBJ2-6; 9 bases are shared with TRBD1. This CDR3 contains 17 residues. In germline, CDR1 is MGHRA, CDR2 YSYEKL. V gave up 4 bases and J gave up 1 base; unmatched junction bases: 5.

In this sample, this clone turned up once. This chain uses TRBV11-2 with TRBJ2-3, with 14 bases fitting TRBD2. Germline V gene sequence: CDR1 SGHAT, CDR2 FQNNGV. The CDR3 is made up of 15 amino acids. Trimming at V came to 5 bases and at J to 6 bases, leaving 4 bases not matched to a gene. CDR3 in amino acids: CASSGLAGGADTQYF. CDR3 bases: TGTGCCAGCAGCGGACTAGCGGGAGGCGCCGATACGCAGTATTTT.

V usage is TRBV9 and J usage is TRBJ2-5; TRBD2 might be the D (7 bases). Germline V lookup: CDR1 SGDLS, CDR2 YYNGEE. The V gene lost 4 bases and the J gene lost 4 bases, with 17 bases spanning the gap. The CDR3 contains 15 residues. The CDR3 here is CASSTRLGGAETQYF. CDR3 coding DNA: TGTGCCAGCAGCACAAGGTTAGGGGGGGCAGAGACCCAGTACTTC.

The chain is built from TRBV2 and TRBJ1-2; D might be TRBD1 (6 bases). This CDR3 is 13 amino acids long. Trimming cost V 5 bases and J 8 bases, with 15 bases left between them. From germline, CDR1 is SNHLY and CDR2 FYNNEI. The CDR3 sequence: CASSLGRGGGYTF. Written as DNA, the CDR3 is TGTGCCAGCAGTCTTGGCCGGGGGGGCGGCTACACCTTC.

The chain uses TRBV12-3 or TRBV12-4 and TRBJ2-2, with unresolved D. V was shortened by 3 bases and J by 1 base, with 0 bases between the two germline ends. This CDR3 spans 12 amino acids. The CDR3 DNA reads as TGTGCCAGCAGTTTGAACACCGGGGAGCTGTTTTTT. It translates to CASSLNTGELFF.

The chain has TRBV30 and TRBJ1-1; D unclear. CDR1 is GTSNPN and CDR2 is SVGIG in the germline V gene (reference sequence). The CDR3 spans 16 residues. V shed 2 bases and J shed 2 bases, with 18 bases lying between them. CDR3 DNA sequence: TGTGCCTGGAGTTTGGCGGCACTATCGGCAAACACTGAAGCTTTCTTT. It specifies CAWSLAALSANTEAFF.

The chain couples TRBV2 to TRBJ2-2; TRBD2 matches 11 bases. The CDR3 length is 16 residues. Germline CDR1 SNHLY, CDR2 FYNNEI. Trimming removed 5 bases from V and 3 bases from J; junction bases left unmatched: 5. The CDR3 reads CASSPIAGGYTGELFF. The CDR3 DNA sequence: TGTGCCAGCAGTCCAATAGCGGGAGGGTACACCGGGGAGCTGTTTTTT.

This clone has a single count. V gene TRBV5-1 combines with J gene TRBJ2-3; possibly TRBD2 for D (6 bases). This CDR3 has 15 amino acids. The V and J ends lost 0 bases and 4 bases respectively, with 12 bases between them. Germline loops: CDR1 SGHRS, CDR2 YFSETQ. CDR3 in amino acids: CASSLAGRGADTQYF. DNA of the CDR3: TGCGCCAGCAGCTTGGCCGGGAGAGGGGCAGATACGCAGTATTTT.

Here the CDR3 reads CASSQAGTGLYEQYF. DNA for the CDR3: TGTGCCAGCAGCCAAGCCGGGACAGGACTCTACGAGCAGTACTTC. This sequence joins TRBV3-1 (or the pseudogene TRBV3-2) and TRBJ2-7, with 8 bases identical to TRBD1. This CDR3 contains 15 residues. The germline V gene has CDR1 LGHDT and CDR2 YNNKEL (reference sequence). V shed 1 base, J shed 3 bases, and the junction held 5 bases outside the gene matches.

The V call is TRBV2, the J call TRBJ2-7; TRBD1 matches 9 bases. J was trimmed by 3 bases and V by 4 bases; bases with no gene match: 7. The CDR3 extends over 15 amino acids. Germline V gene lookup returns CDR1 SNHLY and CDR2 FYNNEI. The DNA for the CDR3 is TGTGCCAGCAGTGGGGGACCGGGACAGGGCTACGAGCAGTACTTC. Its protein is CASSGGPGQGYEQYF.

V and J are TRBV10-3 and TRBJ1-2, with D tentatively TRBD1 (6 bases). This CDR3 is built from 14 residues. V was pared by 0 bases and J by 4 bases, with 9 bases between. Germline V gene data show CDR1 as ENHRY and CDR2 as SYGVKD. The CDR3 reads CAISESGTRYGYTF. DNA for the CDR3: TGTGCCATCAGTGAGTCGGGGACACGCTATGGCTACACCTTC.

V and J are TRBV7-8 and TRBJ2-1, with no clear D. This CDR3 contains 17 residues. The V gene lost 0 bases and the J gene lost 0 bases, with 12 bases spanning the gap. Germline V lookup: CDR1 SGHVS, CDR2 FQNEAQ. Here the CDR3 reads CASSLALGVISYNEQFF. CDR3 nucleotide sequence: TGTGCCAGCAGCTTAGCCCTAGGTGTTATCTCCTACAATGAGCAGTTCTTC. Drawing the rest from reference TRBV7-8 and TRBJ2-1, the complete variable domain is GAGVSQSPRYKVAKRGQDVALRCDPISGHVSLFWYQQALGQGPEFLTYFQNEAQLDKSGLPSDRFFAERPEGSVSTLKIQRTQQEDSAVYLCASSLALGVISYNEQFFGPGTRLTVL.

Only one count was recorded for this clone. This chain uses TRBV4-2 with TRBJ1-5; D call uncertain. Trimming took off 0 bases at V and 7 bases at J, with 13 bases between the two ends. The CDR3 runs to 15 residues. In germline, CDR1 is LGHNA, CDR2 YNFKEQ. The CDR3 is CASSQDLAAPQPQHF. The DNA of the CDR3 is TGTGCCAGCAGCCAAGATTTGGCTGCTCCCCAGCCCCAGCATTTT.

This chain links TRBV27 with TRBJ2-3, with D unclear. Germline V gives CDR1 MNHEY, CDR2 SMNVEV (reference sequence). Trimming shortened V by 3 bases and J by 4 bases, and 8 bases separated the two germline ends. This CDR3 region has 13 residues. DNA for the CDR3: TGTGCCAGCAGTTTGGAGTTGGCAGATACGCAGTATTTT. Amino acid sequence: CASSLELADTQYF.